The 2 T cell receptor beta chains listed next were all sequenced from one sample in a study of cytomegalovirus exposure and HLA in healthy donors. PCR involved 60 Vbeta and 13 Jbeta primers. Produced via immunoSEQ multiplex PCR; TCRdb's table is partial and in-frame only. The sample contains 95,000 to 150,000 clones, approximately 76% of which appear only once. The specimen was PBMCs. The receptor set was obtained from a man aged 55 to 70 in good health and CMV-seropositive.

The V gene is TRBV11-3, the J gene TRBJ2-7; 12 bases are shared with TRBD2. V lost 2 bases to trimming and J lost 6 bases; unmatched junction nucleotides: 2. The germline V gene has CDR1 SGHNT and CDR2 YENEEA. There are 14 residues in the CDR3. The CDR3 spells CASSLRTSGVEQYF. CDR3 bases: TGTGCCAGCAGCTTACGGACTAGCGGGGTCGAGCAGTACTTC.

The chain has TRBV7-3 and TRBJ2-3; D perhaps matches TRBD2 (6 bases). This CDR3 contains 16 residues. V lost 5 bases and J 0 bases, leaving 15 bases between the germline ends. Germline CDR1 reads SGHTA; CDR2 reads FQGTGA. DNA of the CDR3: TGTGCCAGCAGCCCAACCGGCGGACTAAGCACAGATACGCAGTATTTT. It specifies CASSPTGGLSTDTQYF. The complete variable domain, with remaining parts taken from reference TRBV7-3 and TRBJ2-3, reads GAGVSQTPSNKVTEKGKYVELRCDPISGHTALYWYRQSLGQGPEFLIYFQGTGAADDSGLPNDRFFAVRPEGSVSTLKIQRTERGDSAVYLCASSPTGGLSTDTQYFGPGTRLTVL.